The present T cell receptor (beta chain) was sequenced within a study of response to subunit inactivated influenza vaccine. The study, taken as a whole, reports: The authors suggested that few new T cells are recruited per seasonal influenza vaccination.

The CDR3 consists of 15 residues. V gave up 1 base and J gave up 3 bases; unmatched junction bases: 8. Germline loops: CDR1 DFQATT, CDR2 SNEGSKA (reference sequence). With regard to this clonotype: Antigen unknown.

TCRdb re-called the RT-PCR reads with MiXCR, one entry per CDR3 protein. This sample has hundreds of thousands of distinct CDR3 sequences, with more than 15% found just once. The receptor was derived from a man aged 50 to 75 who received an inactivated influenza vaccine. The specimen comprised CD4+ T cells sorted from PBMCs, sampled roughly 24 months after vaccination. The V gene is TRBV20-1, the J gene TRBJ1-1; TRBD1 aligns across 7 bases. Here the CDR3 reads CSARGDRGSHTEAFF. The CDR3 bases are TGCAGTGCTAGAGGGGACAGAGGGTCCCACACTGAAGCTTTCTTT.